This T cell receptor (beta chain) was captured in a study of cytomegalovirus exposure and HLA in healthy donors. Study observations and caveats: Common viral pathogens seemed to be connected with several of the most significant clusters, according to a later analysis. In an earlier analysis, most TCR beta V segments were productive about 90% or about 30% of the time.

As for the donors, each was a healthy bone marrow donor. J was trimmed by 4 bases and V by 6 bases; bases with no gene match: 5. Germline V gene data show CDR1 as KGHSH and CDR2 as LQKENI. This CDR3 contains 13 residues. This clone has just a few counts. The antigen remains undetermined. Distinct nucleotide sequences in the sample also encode this CDR3. The study ran its PCR with 60 Vbeta and 13 Jbeta primers. The data were produced by immunoSEQ multiplex PCR, yet TCRdb's version contains in-frame clones alone and is incomplete. Here the sample spans under 200,000 clones, 84% being singletons. The rearrangement uses TRBV18 and TRBJ1-1; 7 bases are shared with TRBD1. The specimen was PBMCs. The receptor was derived from a man aged 25 to 45 in good health and CMV-seronegative. The CDR3 region has the DNA TGTGCCAGCTCCCCGAGACAGGGCACTGAAGCTTTCTTT. Protein product: CASSPRQGTEAFF.